This T cell receptor beta chain appears in the sequencing data of a study of a mutant IDH1 vaccine in newly diagnosed glioma. General observations from the study: Seemingly, pseudoprogression had no relation to changes in the top peripheral T cell clonotypes. The occurrence of vaccine-induced immune responses was seen in 90% to 95% of patients.

Concerning this clone itself: The antigen is undetermined.

Time point specified: baseline, week 1 (first vaccination visit). Noted treatment: pre-vaccination baseline after standard-of-care therapy. Each donor presented with a new WHO grade 3 or 4 astrocytoma that tested IDH1-mutant and showed ATRX loss. TCRdb keeps only in-frame clones here, not all; method: immunoSEQ multiplex PCR. The repertoire holds 59,000 or so clones, with 75% to 95% as singletons. With 4 bases removed from V and 8 bases from J, the gap between germline ends came to 14 bases. The CDR3 consists of 13 residues. CDR1 and CDR2 (germline): MGHRA, YSYEKL. V and J are TRBV4-1 and TRBJ1-2, with D perhaps matching TRBD1 (5 bases). This clonotype originated in a man over 45 with glioma. The sequencing here drew on PBMCs, taken from a glioma patient treated with radiotherapy, temozolomide or both. CDR3 DNA sequence: TGCGCCAGCAGCCGTTCGTCGAGGGACGGCTACACCTTC. Amino acid sequence: CASSRSSRDGYTF.